A selection of T cell receptor beta chains follows, all from one sample in a study of CD8 T cells in ankylosing spondylitis. TCRdb used MiXCR to reprocess the 5' RACE reads, holding one entry per CDR3 protein. The sample has around 180,000 distinct CDR3 sequences; over 15% are singletons. The sequencing input was blood, either unsorted or a sorted T cell fraction (not recorded which). These receptors all stem from a male donor aged 10 to 35 with ankylosing spondylitis or in good health (not recorded which). Both conserved end residues are part of each CDR3. D genes are given only for firm matches.

d_gene: .; v_gene: TRBV4-2; j_gene: TRBJ2-7; CDR3aa: CASSQGREQYF
d_gene: .; v_gene: TRBV10-3; j_gene: TRBJ2-1; CDR3aa: CAIRPIRDYNEQFF
d_gene: .; v_gene: TRBV28; j_gene: TRBJ1-1; CDR3aa: CASRAPGVTEAFF
d_gene: .; v_gene: TRBV29-1; j_gene: TRBJ1-2; CDR3aa: CSVDTDPNYGYTF
d_gene: .; v_gene: TRBV5-4; j_gene: TRBJ2-1; CDR3aa: CASSPLDLGGNNEQFF
d_gene: TRBD1; v_gene: TRBV7-9; j_gene: TRBJ1-2; CDR3aa: CASSQDRDTNYGYTF
d_gene: .; v_gene: TRBV5-1; j_gene: TRBJ1-4; CDR3aa: CASSLYTALATNEKLFF
d_gene: .; v_gene: TRBV12-3/TRBV12-4; j_gene: TRBJ2-2; CDR3aa: CASRLGVTGELFF
d_gene: .; v_gene: TRBV5-1; j_gene: TRBJ2-3; CDR3aa: CASRFPTDTQYF
d_gene: TRBD2; v_gene: TRBV20-1; j_gene: TRBJ2-3; CDR3aa: CSATKGGAGDTQYF
d_gene: .; v_gene: TRBV12-3/TRBV12-4; j_gene: TRBJ1-5; CDR3aa: CASSSGAQPQHF
d_gene: .; v_gene: TRBV7-2; j_gene: TRBJ2-3; CDR3aa: CASSGLRLVTDTQYF
d_gene: .; v_gene: TRBV7-3; j_gene: TRBJ2-3; CDR3aa: CASSQRDTQYF
d_gene: .; v_gene: TRBV11-2; j_gene: TRBJ2-1; CDR3aa: CASSFRTQDVVNEQFF
d_gene: .; v_gene: TRBV12-3/TRBV12-4; j_gene: TRBJ1-5; CDR3aa: CASSRGQYNQPQHF
d_gene: .; v_gene: TRBV20-1; j_gene: TRBJ2-3; CDR3aa: CSAMIADTQYF
d_gene: .; v_gene: TRBV27; j_gene: TRBJ2-1; CDR3aa: CASSLSWRESNEQFF
d_gene: TRBD2; v_gene: TRBV5-1; j_gene: TRBJ2-1; CDR3aa: CASSRGLAGKDEQFF
d_gene: TRBD1; v_gene: TRBV5-4; j_gene: TRBJ1-4; CDR3aa: CASSTGQGRITNEKLFF
d_gene: TRBD1; v_gene: TRBV12-3/TRBV12-4; j_gene: TRBJ2-5; CDR3aa: CANSPGQLQETQYF
d_gene: TRBD2; v_gene: TRBV27; j_gene: TRBJ2-1; CDR3aa: CASSPKTSGTHNEQFF
d_gene: .; v_gene: TRBV29-1; j_gene: TRBJ2-1; CDR3aa: CSVVDNYNEQFF
d_gene: .; v_gene: TRBV5-6; j_gene: TRBJ2-1; CDR3aa: CASSRVSDTYNEQFF
d_gene: .; v_gene: TRBV10-2; j_gene: TRBJ2-3; CDR3aa: CASSPRKDTQYF
d_gene: TRBD2; v_gene: TRBV5-1; j_gene: TRBJ2-5; CDR3aa: CASSLGLAGTQETQYF
d_gene: .; v_gene: TRBV12-3/TRBV12-4; j_gene: TRBJ2-5; CDR3aa: CASSQGTQETQYF
d_gene: TRBD1; v_gene: TRBV10-3; j_gene: TRBJ2-2; CDR3aa: CAITGQRTGELFF
d_gene: .; v_gene: TRBV15; j_gene: TRBJ2-7; CDR3aa: CATSREPGPLSYEQYF
d_gene: .; v_gene: TRBV24-1; j_gene: TRBJ2-1; CDR3aa: CATSETSGTSLYNEQFF
d_gene: .; v_gene: TRBV2; j_gene: TRBJ2-2; CDR3aa: CASSGWTGELFF
d_gene: .; v_gene: TRBV5-4; j_gene: TRBJ2-5; CDR3aa: CASSRSPQETQYF
d_gene: .; v_gene: TRBV4-1; j_gene: TRBJ1-4; CDR3aa: CASSTTGTRDEKLFF